The source of this T cell receptor beta chain is a study of T-cell memory formation after mild COVID-19. Whole-study findings and limits: Nothing confirmed that second-wave clones peaking on day 37 were specific for SARS-CoV-2. Among CD4+ contracting clones, most were CM and EM, and CD8+ ones EMRA.

Germline lookup yields CDR1 SGHVS and CDR2 FNYEAQ. The V and J ends lost 5 bases and 4 bases respectively, with 14 bases between them. The CDR3 loop spans 14 amino acids. Researchers used 5'RACE with constant-segment primers to make TCR alpha and TCR beta cDNA libraries that carry sample barcodes and UMIs. TCRdb re-called the 5' RACE reads through MiXCR, storing one row per CDR3 protein. The table lists approximately 440,000 distinct CDR3 sequences, 20% of them singletons. This clonotype was observed a handful of times. Its antigen is not known. The sample was PBMCs or a T cell subset sorted from them (not recorded which). The receptor was derived from an adult woman who had mild COVID-19 (a few samples of this study predate the infection). Cell type and time point are not known. This chain uses TRBV7-6 with TRBJ1-1; D not certain. The CDR3 sequence is CASSVNPGGTEAFF. The CDR3 DNA is TGTGCCAGCAGCGTGAACCCGGGAGGCACTGAAGCTTTCTTT.